This T cell receptor beta chain was sequenced in a study of cytomegalovirus exposure and HLA in healthy donors (dated 2017 in TCRdb). Regarding the study in general: An earlier analysis of about 530 of the donors reported 250 to 300 Gb of sequence data and around 120 million unique TCR beta sequences obtained from about 179 million T cells. Around 300 gigabases of sequencing data and tens of millions of unique TCR sequences were included in an early release covering 550 to 650 HLA-typed donors. Of the 398 genotyped donors, 65% to 90% fell in the genetic ancestry cluster associated with self-reported Caucasian donors. The study was designed to test whether signatures of past pathogen exposure could be identified by cataloging public T cell receptors. Using immunosequencing, the study profiled T cell repertoires from 666 subjects and related those repertoires to cytomegalovirus serostatus. Along with the roughly 670-subject first cohort, a separate validation cohort of approximately 110 different subjects was used. To predict cytomegalovirus infection status, the study combined high-throughput TCR immunosequencing, statistical association of individual TCRs with disease status, and machine learning. A later analysis re-analyzed previously published TCR beta repertoires from about 730 donors and added high-resolution HLA genotyping to study TCR occurrence patterns. Rather than drawing on any new phenotypic data, the later analysis identified candidate immune exposures from TCR beta sequences and the way those sequences occurred across donors. To decide whether each TCR beta V gene segment behaved as functional or pseudogenic, an earlier analysis of some 600 of the donors relied on high-throughput TCR beta sequencing. Donor age, sex, ethnicity and CMV serostatus were compiled alongside the repertoire data. A later genetic analysis took genome-wide SNP genotypes for about three fifths of the 666 donors and used that subset as a discovery cohort. All discovery cohort repertoires had been generated on a single sequencing platform. Class I and class II HLA loci were covered by the typing at four-digit resolution. Typing coverage varied by locus: about 620-630 donors for A, B, C, DRB1 and DQB1; approximately 500 for DQA1; 600 to 610 for DPA1; roughly 450 for DPB1. Roughly 5 DR-DQ haplotypes were handled as single units for association and clustering, since linkage in the cohort was strong. On average, roughly 240,000 unique TCR beta nucleotide sequences were sequenced per donor among a few hundred genotyped donors of the cohort, with around 19% of those sequences being non-productive.

What the study reported, not specific to this receptor: Most TCR sequences were observed very rarely across donors, whereas some public TCRs were present in many individuals. In a later genetic analysis, fewer N-insertions in productive TCRs were reported among donors in an Asian-associated ancestry cluster than the roughly 700-donor mean. A later analysis associated approximately 17,000 TCR beta sequences with specific HLA alleles at a false discovery rate of 0.05. Sequencing depth was assumed to be roughly uniform across donors in the presence/absence analyses, though that assumption may not hold. A further reported finding was that TCR beta sequences accurately predicted the HLA-A and HLA-B alleles for most subjects in the first cohort. Only TCR beta chains were sequenced in this cohort, and the absence of alpha or paired-chain data limited detectable features. The earlier analysis of approximately 540 of the donors excluded around 17 rarely observed V segments, including chromosome 9 orphons, because counts were too low. A later analysis reported that several top co-occurrence clusters appeared linked to parvovirus B19, influenza, CMV and Epstein-Barr virus. A few of the identified cytomegalovirus-associated TCR beta chains were confirmed in vitro to be specific for cytomegalovirus antigens. Strong co-occurrence of HLA alleles, especially DR and DQ, made assigning TCR associations to individual alleles difficult. According to the authors, the approach could potentially be generalized to other disease states and immunological phenotypes. In a later analysis, the rate of TCR association differed among HLA loci, with DRB1 alleles having the most associated TCRs and HLA-C alleles having the fewest. A cluster of highly shared sequence variants was judged likely to represent a technical artifact of the sequencing pipeline. The classifier was reported to diagnose cytomegalovirus status with high specificity and sensitivity in both the original cohort and the validation cohort. According to a later analysis, most CMV-associated TCR beta chains appeared to be HLA-restricted, and the HLA associations seemed to be driven largely by CMV exposure. The study gave a list of 150 to 200 TCR beta chains associated with cytomegalovirus. In a later analysis, HLA-associated TCR beta chains were found to be more clonally expanded and to have lower generation probabilities than equally common non-associated chains. Because HLA typing was unavailable for some donors at each locus, only the typed subset was used in association tests. In a later genetic analysis, a missense DCLRE1C variant was associated with V-gene and J-gene trimming of TCR beta chains, and the association was replicated in an independent cohort. Some IMGT-functional V segments, including TRBV6-2 and TRBV6-3, could not be told apart with the 87-base-pair reads, so those segments were excluded. Linkage disequilibrium might explain the correlated functional status among segregating V segments, but an unknown experimental factor could not be ruled out. In an earlier analysis of fewer than 750 of the donors, most TCR beta V segments were observed in productive rearrangements about 87% or about 30% of the time, broadly matching IMGT annotations. For the cohort, immune exposure information was limited to CMV serostatus.

Points on this clone: There is no known antigen for this receptor. Base qualities were left out, and no much larger clone turns up one base away.

CDR1 SGHDT and CDR2 YYEEEE were looked up in the germline V gene. Here V drops 5 bases and J drops 6 bases, and the junction holds 0 bases not matched to any gene. The CDR3 contains 11 residues, cysteine and phenylalanine counted. The retained sequence is limited to the CDR3, 33 bases, with the frame set at the first base. Preparation of the library involved the immunoSEQ multiplex PCR assay. For the multiplex PCR, a mixture combining 60 forward primers for TCR Vbeta segments and 13 reverse primers for TCR Jbeta segments was used. The CDR3 region of rearranged TCR beta genes was amplified from genomic DNA by a multiplex PCR assay. On the Illumina HiSeq System, the amplified TCR beta libraries were sequenced as 87-base-pair reads. The published analysis was carried out like this. Across the roughly 700 repertoires, a later analysis counted some 80 million unique TCR beta chains, around 11 million of which were shared by at least two donors. A nearest-neighbor algorithm error-corrected the raw reads and collapsed the reads into unique sequences, merging closely related sequences to remove PCR and sequencing errors. Alignment of CDR3 sequences to IMGT reference sequences was used to assign V, D and J gene segments. Each retained sequence needed at least a six-nucleotide match to both a V gene segment and a J gene segment. Rearrangements were classified as productive when the CDR3 lacked stop codons and remained in frame with V and J, and all other rearrangements were classified as non-productive. Following IMGT convention, CDR3 was defined as the stretch from the second conserved V-encoded cysteine up to the conserved J-encoded phenylalanine. Sequences without an unambiguous match to a single V gene segment were excluded from the earlier analysis of about 600 of the donors. An earlier analysis of some 610 of the donors called V segments functional above 56.7% productive rearrangements and segregating when the between-donor standard deviation exceeded 5%. A statistical classification framework was built for diagnosing cytomegalovirus status from the catalog of TCR beta chain sequences. In a later analysis, TCR nucleotide sequences were compared against IMGT/GENE-DB human TR gene sequences so that V and J genes could be assigned. Using the TCRdist pipeline, a later analysis assigned CDR3 sequences along with most-parsimonious VDJ recombination scenarios. In a later analysis, each TCR beta chain was defined by its CDR3 amino acid sequence together with its V-gene family, and reads lacking a unique V-gene family were excluded. As a way to deal with suspected cross-contamination and a sequencing artifact, a later analysis dropped approximately 590 nucleotide sequences that were highly shared and had low generation probability. In a later analysis, a clonal expansion index was calculated for each public chain from normalized within-repertoire ranks of inferred template counts. In a later analysis, generation probabilities were computed with a VDJ recombination model fitted to out-of-frame rearrangements, and the resulting probabilities were checked against IGoR. Hypergeometric tests were used in a later analysis to score TCR-TCR, TCR-HLA and TCR-CMV co-occurrence, with a repertoire-size bias correction applied to the TCR pairs. A later analysis estimated false discovery rates by permuting HLA or CMV assignments 20 times. A later analysis grouped co-occurring TCRs with DBSCAN, adding TCRdist sequence similarity when clustering within HLA-allele-positive subsets. Co-occurrence clustering excluded repertoires with fewer than 30,000 or more than 120,000 public chains, plus five with anomalous nucleotide sharing. Sourced from immuneACCESS, this table was stored by TCRdb with only in-frame sequences that have V and J called. A share of the clones is absent; for the studies checked, an unresolved V gene accounts for under half, and the remainder has no known explanation. V, J and clone size are taken as reported in that table, and D and trimming were inferred from the DNA itself. The sample table shows roughly 230,000 clones, and 80% to 95% are seen once. Jointly, the top ten make up less than 2% of the sample.

The cohort was made up of about 670 healthy bone marrow donors. At the time of sampling, all cohort members were nominally healthy, though unrecorded immune exposures were likely present. The donor was CMV seronegative and belonged to the group of 380 or so seronegative cohort members. Every donor gave a peripheral blood sample, and the peripheral blood mononuclear cells from that sample were used for TCR beta sequencing. Genomic DNA extraction from the blood cell samples was performed with the Qiagen DNeasy Blood Extraction Kit. Here the chain combines TRBV5-6 and TRBJ2-3, and 7 bases in between align with TRBD2. The TCR originated in a girl aged 2 to 9 in good health and CMV-seronegative. Source material: PBMCs. In nucleotides, the sequence is TGTGCCAGCAGGGGGGGGGATACGCAGTATTTT. It translates to CASRGGDTQYF.